Each of the 14 T cell receptor beta chains below was sequenced from the same sample in a study of T cells in Graves' hyperthyroidism and ophthalmopathy. The TCR beta CDR3 regions underwent amplification using RNA transcripts as the source. The primer set for the first-round RT-PCR of the TCR CDR3 was HTBI. TCRdb re-derived calls from the multiplex PCR reads in MiXCR, one entry per CDR3 protein. Here the sample spans about 400,000 distinct CDR3 sequences, 25% being singletons. The sample taken for sequencing was blood. The receptor set was obtained from a man aged 50 to 59 with Graves' hyperthyroidism.

This clonotype showed up just a few times. The J gene is TRBJ2-7, the V gene TRBV3-1, with D perhaps being TRBD1 or TRBD2 (5 bases each). Germline V gene lookup returns CDR1 LGHDT and CDR2 YNNKEL (reference sequence). The CDR3 extends over 14 amino acids. V lost 6 bases to trimming and J lost 0 bases, with 12 bases between them. CDR3 in amino acids: CASSRRDGSYEQYF. CDR3 sequence (DNA): TGTGCCAGCAGTCGTAGGGACGGCTCCTACGAGCAGTACTTC.

The J gene is TRBJ1-4, the V gene TRBV2, with a weak D call TRBD1 (5 bases). Germline V gene data show CDR1 as SNHLY and CDR2 as FYNNEI. V dropped 3 bases and J dropped 8 bases, with 16 bases sitting between them. The CDR3 is 15 amino acids. In nucleotides, the CDR3 is TGTGCCAGCAGTGACCGAACAGGAACGTTCGAAAAACTGTTTTTT. As protein: CASSDRTGTFEKLFF.

The chain carries TRBV5-1 and TRBJ2-2, with D possibly matching TRBD1 (5 bases). Germline-derived CDR1 and CDR2 are SGHRS and YFSETQ. This CDR3 is 14 amino acids long. V was clipped by 5 bases and J by 1 base, with 9 bases between them. The CDR3 protein is CASRQVLNTGELFF. Written as DNA, the CDR3 is TGCGCCAGCAGACAGGTTCTGAACACCGGGGAGCTGTTTTTT.

V and J are TRBV5-1 and TRBJ2-7; TRBD2 matches at 7 bases. V dropped 3 bases and J dropped 3; count of bases not matched to a gene: 9. Germline-derived CDR1 and CDR2 are SGHRS and YFSETQ. CDR3 size: 15 residues. The CDR3 DNA is TGCGCCAGCAGCTCAAGAAAGCGGGAAGTCTACGAGCAGTACTTC. This sequence encodes CASSSRKREVYEQYF. Combining the CDR3 with reference TRBV5-1 and TRBJ2-7 gives the whole variable domain KAGVTQTPRYLIKTRGQQVTLSCSPISGHRSVSWYQQTPGQGLQFLFEYFSETQRNKGNFPGRFSGRQFSNSRSEMNVSTLELGDSALYLCASSSRKREVYEQYFGPGTRLTVT.

V usage is TRBV9 and J usage is TRBJ2-1, with D unclear. The CDR3 is 10 amino acids. CDR1 is SGDLS and CDR2 is YYNGEE in the germline V gene. The ends were cut back, 3 bases at V and 9 bases at J, with 4 bases in the middle. CDR3 DNA sequence: TGTGCCAGCAGCGGCGGTGAGCAGTTCTTC. The encoded protein is CASSGGEQFF.

The chain uses TRBV24-1 and TRBJ2-7, with D perhaps matching TRBD1 (5 bases). The CDR3 contains 14 residues. Germline V CDR1 and CDR2: KGHDR, SFDVKD. V gave up 4 bases and J gave up 2 bases, with 11 bases separating them. The CDR3 loop reads CATSDPDRAYEQYF. The CDR3 bases are TGTGCCACCAGTGACCCAGACAGAGCCTACGAGCAGTACTTC.

V is TRBV20-1 and J is TRBJ2-7; 14 nucleotides line up with TRBD2. This CDR3 contains 15 residues. Germline CDR1 and CDR2: DFQATT and SNEGSKA (reference sequence). With 3 bases clipped from V and 6 bases from J, the junction kept 7 bases outside the gene matches. The CDR3: CSARVGTSGSLEQYF. CDR3 bases: TGCAGTGCTAGGGTCGGGACTAGCGGGAGTCTCGAGCAGTACTTC.

As to this clonotype: A read error may explain this, as a much larger clone is one base away. The rearrangement uses TRBV12-3 or TRBV12-4 and TRBJ1-1; D remains ambiguous. This CDR3 is 13 amino acids long. Trimming took off 5 bases at V and 2 bases at J, with 9 bases between the two ends. CDR3 in DNA: TGTGCCAGCAGTCCTCGACACAACACTGAAGCTTTCTTT. Translated, it gives CASSPRHNTEAFF.

J is TRBJ1-1 and V is TRBV2; D might be TRBD1 (5 bases). The V and J ends lost 5 bases and 2 bases respectively, with 15 bases between them. The CDR3 runs to 15 residues. Germline V gives CDR1 SNHLY, CDR2 FYNNEI. CDR3 protein: CASSRATVTNTEAFF. CDR3 nucleotide sequence: TGTGCCAGCAGTCGAGCGACAGTAACCAACACTGAAGCTTTCTTT.

The V and J genes are TRBV10-3 and TRBJ2-2, with TRBD1 as a possible D gene (6 bases). This CDR3 spans 14 amino acids. Trimming took 4 bases from V and 3 from J, leaving 9 bases between them. Germline V lookup: CDR1 ENHRY, CDR2 SYGVKD. The CDR3 sequence is CAISGSGDTGELFF. Here the CDR3 DNA reads TGTGCCATCAGTGGATCAGGGGACACCGGGGAGCTGTTTTTT.

A few counts support this clonotype. V and J are TRBV27 and TRBJ2-1, with TRBD2 matching 14 bases. CDR1 and CDR2 from the germline V gene are MNHEY and SMNVEV (reference sequence). This CDR3 contains 15 residues. Germline trimming cut 4 bases from V and 9 bases from J; bases unmatched to any gene: 5. CDR3 coding DNA: TGTGCCAGCAGTTCCAGACTAGCGGGAGGGAGTGAGCAGTTCTTC. As protein: CASSSRLAGGSEQFF.

This clonotype was counted a few times. The rearrangement links TRBV28 to TRBJ2-6; D is undetermined. The CDR3 loop spans 13 amino acids. Trimming pared 10 bases from V and 2 bases from J, leaving 9 bases between. Germline CDR1 is MDHEN and CDR2 is SYDVKM. The CDR3 nucleotides read TGTGCCACAAGGTCCCCTGGGGCCAACGTCCTGACTTTC. Translated: CATRSPGANVLTF.

J is TRBJ2-7 and V is TRBV6-1, with unresolved D. The CDR3 loop spans 14 amino acids. The V gene lost 7 bases and the J gene lost 0 bases, with 13 bases spanning the gap. Germline V gene lookup returns CDR1 MNHNS and CDR2 SASEGT. The chain's CDR3 is CASKVVGTSYEQYF. CDR3 nucleotide sequence: TGTGCCAGCAAGGTCGTGGGCACCTCCTACGAGCAGTACTTC.

This clonotype came up many times. The rearrangement uses TRBV7-2 and TRBJ2-7; 11 nucleotides match TRBD2. Looked up from germline, CDR1 is SGHTA and CDR2 is FQGNSA. There are 14 residues in the CDR3. The V gene end was trimmed by 3 bases and the J gene end by 6 bases; junction bases not matched to a gene: 4. The DNA of the CDR3 is TGTGCCAGCAGCTTTAGCGGGAGGGCCACCGAGCAGTACTTC. Its protein is CASSFSGRATEQYF.